This entry describes one T cell receptor (beta chain). There is no known antigen for this receptor. No much larger clonotype is one base removed from it; base qualities were not supplied. The data are from a study of early T cells in non-severe SARS-CoV-2 infection (dated by TCRdb to the early 2020s). With regard to the full study: Because TCR sequencing was done on bulk RNA from unsorted whole blood, the alpha and beta chains could not be paired. The research as a whole found: Matching against VDJdb was skewed toward anti-spike CD8 responses, likely underestimated virus-specific expansions, and missed private and CD4 specificities.

The CDR3 starts with the cysteine, ends with the phenylalanine, and has 11 residues. CDR3 DNA only is kept here, 33 bases in frame from base 1. The germline V gene encodes CDR1 SQVTM and CDR2 ANQGSEA. Trimming costs V 7 bases and J 3 bases, and their ends lie 10 bases apart. Preparation of the library involved 5' RACE. The instrument given in TCRdb is NextSeq 500. In the TCR library protocol, unique molecular identifiers were attached to individual cDNA molecules to correct for PCR bias and sequencing error. TCR alpha and beta chains were both sequenced, and the abundances of alpha and beta sequences in each sample were closely correlated with each other. For the original study's pipeline: V gene, J gene and CDR3 annotation of TCR sequences was performed with Decombinator V4. Expanded TCRs were defined as changing significantly between any two time points under a Poisson model with p below 0.0001. TCR abundances were normalised to the total number of TCRs sequenced per sample and were expressed as counts per million. TRAV1-2 paired with TRAJ12, TRAJ20 or TRAJ33 defined MAIT TCRs, while TRAV10 paired with TRAJ18 defined iNKT TCRs. VDJdb, accessed on 1 November 2021, was searched for TCRs annotated for CMV, EBV and SARS-CoV-2, and TCRs annotated for more than one antigen were excluded. TCRdb cleaned the public reads at Q25 with fastp, built clones with MiXCR and kept in-frame beta chains. Rows with one shared CDR3 protein collapse into an entry with the most common genes and DNA. These V and J calls are TCRdb output, not the study's own analysis. The sample table shows tens of thousands of distinct CDR3 sequences, and around 15% are seen once. 12% of the sample is in the top ten clones.

Set within a cohort of healthcare workers in London, UK, this nested case-control study involved weekly PCR testing of nasopharyngeal swabs along with blood sampling. Between 23 and 31 March 2020, the week of the UK lockdown, healthcare workers were enrolled and then followed up weekly for as long as 16 weeks. This receptor chain uses TRBV29-1 and TRBJ2-7; matching of 5 bases hints at TRBD2 as the D gene. The sequence derives from an adult who was a healthcare worker with PCR-confirmed SARS-CoV-2 infection or an uninfected control (not recorded which). The specimen was whole blood. The nucleotides are TGCAGCGCCAGGAGCGGCTACGAGCAGTACTTC. This encodes CSARSGYEQYF.